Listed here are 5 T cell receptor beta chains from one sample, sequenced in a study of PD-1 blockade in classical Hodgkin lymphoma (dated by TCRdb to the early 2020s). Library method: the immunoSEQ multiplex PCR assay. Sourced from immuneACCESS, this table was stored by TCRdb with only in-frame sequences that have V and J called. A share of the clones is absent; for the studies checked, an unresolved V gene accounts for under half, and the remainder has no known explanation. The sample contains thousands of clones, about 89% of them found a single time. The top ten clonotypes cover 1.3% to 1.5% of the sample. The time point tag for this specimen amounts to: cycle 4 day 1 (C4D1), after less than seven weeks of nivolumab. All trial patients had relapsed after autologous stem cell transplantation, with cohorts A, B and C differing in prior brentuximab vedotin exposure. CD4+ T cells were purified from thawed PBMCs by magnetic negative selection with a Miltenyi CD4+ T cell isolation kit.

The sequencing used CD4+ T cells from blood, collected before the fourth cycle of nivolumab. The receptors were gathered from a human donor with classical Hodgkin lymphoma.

CDR3 nucleotide sequence: TGTGCCAGCAGCCCTTACCTCGGAGGGTTCACTGAAGCTTTCTTT. It specifies CASSPYLGGFTEAFF. This chain links TRBV11-2 with TRBJ1-1; D gene ambiguous. This CDR3 is 15 amino acids long. Germline-derived CDR1 and CDR2 are SGHAT and FQNNGV. V was pared by 5 bases and J by 4 bases, with 17 bases between.

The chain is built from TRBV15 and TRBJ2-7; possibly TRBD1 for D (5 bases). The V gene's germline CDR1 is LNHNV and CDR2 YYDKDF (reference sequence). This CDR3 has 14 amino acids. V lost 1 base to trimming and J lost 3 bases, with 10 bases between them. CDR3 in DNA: TGTGCCACCAGCAGAGGACAGATCCGCTACGAGCAGTACTTC. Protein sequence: CATSRGQIRYEQYF.

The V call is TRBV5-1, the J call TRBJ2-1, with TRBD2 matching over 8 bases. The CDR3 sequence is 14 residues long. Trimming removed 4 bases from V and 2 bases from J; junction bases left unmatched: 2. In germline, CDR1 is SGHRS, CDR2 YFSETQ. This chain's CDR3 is CASSREGAYNEQFF. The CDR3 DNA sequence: TGCGCCAGCAGCCGGGAGGGGGCCTACAATGAGCAGTTCTTC.

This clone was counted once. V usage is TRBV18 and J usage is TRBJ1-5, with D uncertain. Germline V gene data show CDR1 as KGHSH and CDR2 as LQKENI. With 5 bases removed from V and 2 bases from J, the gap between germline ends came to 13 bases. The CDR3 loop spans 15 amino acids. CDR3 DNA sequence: TGTGCCAGCTCAGCTCTCGGGTTAGGCAATCAGCCCCAGCATTTT. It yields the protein CASSALGLGNQPQHF.

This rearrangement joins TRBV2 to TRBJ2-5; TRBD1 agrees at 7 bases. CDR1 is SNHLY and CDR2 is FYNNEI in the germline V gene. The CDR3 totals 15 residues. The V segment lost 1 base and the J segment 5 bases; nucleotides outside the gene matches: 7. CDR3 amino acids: CASSEGGRGTETQYF. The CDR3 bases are TGTGCCAGCAGTGAAGGAGGCAGGGGGACGGAGACCCAGTACTTC.